The next 14 T cell receptor beta chains were all read from a single sample in a study of blood T cell repertoires in COVID-19. Clones were sequenced by immunoSEQ multiplex PCR, and TCRdb holds only the in-frame ones, with some missing. The sample carries hundreds of thousands of clones, roughly nine tenths recorded once. Sequenced: PBMCs or T cells enriched from blood (not recorded which). The receptors originated from a man under 40 who had recovered from COVID-19.

The chain is built from TRBV19 and TRBJ1-4, with D possibly matching TRBD1 (5 bases). Germline V gene data show CDR1 as LNHDA and CDR2 as SQIVND (reference sequence). Trimming stripped 5 bases from V and 0 bases from J, with 13 bases between. This CDR3 is 16 amino acids long. CDR3 coding DNA: TGTGCCAGTAGTGCCTGGACGGGGGCAACTAATGAAAAACTGTTTTTT. This translates into CASSAWTGATNEKLFF.

V gene TRBV19 combines with J gene TRBJ1-2; D may be TRBD1 (6 bases). CDR3 length: 16 residues. CDR1 and CDR2 (germline): LNHDA, SQIVND (reference sequence). Trimming took 5 bases from V and 8 from J, leaving 24 bases between them. CDR3 sequence reads: CASSAPGGRGAVGYTF. As DNA, the CDR3 is TGTGCCAGTAGTGCTCCTGGGGGCAGAGGGGCGGTCGGCTACACCTTC.

The chain couples TRBV20-1 to TRBJ2-1; 9 bases match TRBD2. V shed 3 bases and J 9 bases; nucleotides not matched to a gene: 6. The CDR3 contains 13 residues. The germline CDR1 and CDR2 sequences are DFQATT and SNEGSKA (reference sequence). CDR3 DNA sequence: TGCAGTGCTAGTGGACTAGCGTGGTCTGAGCAGTTCTTC. Protein sequence: CSASGLAWSEQFF.

This chain uses TRBV2 with TRBJ2-1; a weak D match, TRBD1 (6 bases). The V gene's germline CDR1 is SNHLY and CDR2 FYNNEI. The CDR3 is 15 amino acids. Between the trimmed V and J ends, which lost 10 bases and 0 bases, there was a span of 16 bases. The CDR3 coding sequence is TGTGCCATAGCGAGGGGGAGTAGCTCCTACAATGAGCAGTTCTTC. Translated, it gives CAIARGSSSYNEQFF.

J is TRBJ2-3 and V is TRBV28; 13 positions match TRBD2. V shed 6 bases and J 4 bases; nucleotides not matched to a gene: 7. The CDR3 has 16 amino acids. Germline CDR1 MDHEN, CDR2 SYDVKM. CDR3 bases: TGTGCCAGCAGCCCTGGACTAGCGGGAGCCGCAGATACGCAGTATTTT. Its protein product is CASSPGLAGAADTQYF.

The chain employs TRBV19 and TRBJ1-1; 9 bases align to TRBD1. The CDR3 extends over 16 amino acids. Germline V gives CDR1 LNHDA, CDR2 SQIVND (reference sequence). V was clipped by 4 bases and J by 0 bases; unmatched bases: 6. CDR3 sequence reads: CASSTPGTGMNTEAFF. The DNA of the CDR3 is TGTGCCAGTAGTACTCCCGGGACAGGGATGAACACTGAAGCTTTCTTT.

The rearrangement joins TRBV24-1 to TRBJ2-3, with a tentative D call TRBD1 (6 bases). The V end was cut by 3 bases, the J end by 2 bases, with 11 bases between. Germline CDR1 and CDR2: KGHDR and SFDVKD. The CDR3 is 15 residues long. In nucleotides, the CDR3 is TGTGCCACCAGTGATCCCACAGGGAACACAGATACGCAGTATTTT. This gives the protein CATSDPTGNTDTQYF.

The gene calls are TRBV12-3 or TRBV12-4 and TRBJ1-4; weak D call: TRBD1 (5 bases). There are 12 residues in the CDR3. The germline V and J ends were trimmed by 6 bases and 7 bases, with 9 bases remaining between them. CDR3 in amino acids: CASSWGPEKLFF. The CDR3 bases are TGTGCCAGCAGCTGGGGCCCTGAAAAACTGTTTTTT.

CDR3 bases: TGTGCCAGCAGTAGAAACGAAGGGGGGCGGGGACAGCGGTACTTC. It codes for CASSRNEGGRGQRYF. V and J are TRBV6-4 and TRBJ2-7, with D possibly matching TRBD1 (7 bases). This CDR3 is built from 15 residues. V was clipped by 5 bases and J by 12 bases, with 26 bases between them. Germline lookup yields CDR1 MRHNA and CDR2 SNTAGT.

This chain joins TRBV29-1 and TRBJ1-1; 10 positions match TRBD1. The CDR3 runs 16 residues. Trimming cost V 5 bases and J 3 bases; bases outside gene matches: 12. Germline V gene sequence: CDR1 SQVTM, CDR2 ANQGSEA. CDR3 bases: TGCAGCGTTTGGGGGAAGACAGGGGGCATATACACTGAAGCTTTCTTT. It yields the protein CSVWGKTGGIYTEAFF.

The V gene is TRBV5-1, the J gene TRBJ2-7; 9 bases match TRBD2. In germline, CDR1 is SGHRS, CDR2 YFSETQ. CDR3 length equals 14 residues. The trim removed 4 bases at V and 0 bases at J, leaving 2 bases unmatched. CDR3 sequence (DNA): TGCGCCAGCAGCGGAGCGGGAGGCTCCTACGAGCAGTACTTC. The encoded protein is CASSGAGGSYEQYF.

The rearrangement links TRBV7-2 to TRBJ2-1; 8 positions agree with TRBD2. Germline V lookup: CDR1 SGHTA, CDR2 FQGNSA. The CDR3 covers 17 residues. V lost 4 bases, J lost 3 bases, and 11 bases stayed unmatched. The CDR3 DNA is TGTGCCAGCAGCTCAACCTACGGGGCGGGAGGCTACAATGAGCAGTTCTTC. Protein sequence: CASSSTYGAGGYNEQFF.

The chain recombines TRBV27 with TRBJ2-1; TRBD1 is a possible D gene (6 bases). CDR1 MNHEY and CDR2 SMNVEV come from the germline V gene (reference sequence). This CDR3 region has 16 residues. V was clipped by 5 bases and J by 2 bases, with 16 bases between them. The CDR3 bases are TGTGCCAGCAGTCAGAGGGGGAAGGTAACCTACAATGAGCAGTTCTTC. This sequence encodes CASSQRGKVTYNEQFF.

The chain couples TRBV3-1 (or the pseudogene TRBV3-2) to TRBJ2-2, with 8 bases fitting TRBD2. CDR3 length: 16 amino acids. Germline V CDR1 and CDR2: LGHDT, YNNKEL (reference sequence). Germline trimming cut 5 bases from V and 3 bases from J; bases unmatched to any gene: 8. CDR3 residues: CASSDRGGLDTGELFF. CDR3 nucleotides: TGTGCCAGCAGCGACCGGGGGGGGCTGGACACCGGGGAGCTGTTTTTT.